This T cell receptor (beta chain) was observed in a study of blood T cell repertoires in COVID-19 (dated by TCRdb to the early 2020s). Turning to the overall study: Recovered participants in ImmuneRACE Cohort 3 were defined by two consecutive negative NP/OP PCR tests, clearance by a healthcare professional, or resolution of symptoms. Deeply sampled blood TCRbeta repertoires from subjects exposed to, actively infected with, or recovered from COVID-19 were included in the dataset. Sample metadata almost always included a de-identified subject ID, COVID-19 status, age in years and sex. The collaborator samples originated in the United States, Italy and Spain and spanned the acute and convalescent phases of COVID-19. Samples came from the ongoing ImmuneRACE study (first 160 participants) plus 1,254 subjects from 6 global collaborators. Where available, HLA class I and class II types were taken from metadata supplied by the sample provider and were not determined by assay-based typing. The repertoires were made available in a free public database intended to serve as a resource for research on the immune response to SARS-CoV-2. The prospective study material was composed of cDNA or gDNA derived from T cells, B-cell-depleted T cells, or PBMCs. Findings and caveats that apply to the study as a whole: Clinical and demographic metadata were provided uncurated, with the amount varying by source and participant.

Participants in the prospective study were enrolled through a virtual design, were aged roughly 18 to 100 years, and lived in approximately 24 United States geographic areas. In the prospective study, participants were assigned to cohorts based on the clinical history participants reported in a screening survey and a study questionnaire. In the prospective study, mobile phlebotomists collected whole blood, serum and a nasopharyngeal or oropharyngeal swab from each participant. Additional blood draws and questionnaires over an approximately two-month period could optionally be provided by prospective study participants. Before DNA extraction, blood samples from the prospective study were shipped at room temperature or frozen. TCRbeta CDR3 regions were amplified from genomic DNA using the immunoSEQ Assay, a bias-controlled multiplex PCR. As for the original processing: Within the assay, amplification of reference gene primers was used to estimate how many nucleated cells each sample contained. To quantify the absolute abundance of each unique TCRbeta CDR3 rearrangement, sequence reads were collapsed and filtered. For each sample, productive Simpson clonality was calculated as the square root of Simpson's diversity index over productive rearrangements. In its TCRdb copy, this immuneACCESS table keeps in-frame sequences only and misses some clones. Where compared with another copy, unresolved V genes explain less than half of these, and the others have no known cause. From that table come the V and J calls and clone size; the DNA was used to work out D and trimming. The sample table holds around 360,000 clones, of which more than 70% were seen once. Around 1.9% of the sample is held by the ten biggest clonotypes.

As to this clone: Its antigen is unknown. Base qualities were left out, and no much larger clone turns up one base away.

Sequences SGHVS (CDR1) and FNYEAQ (CDR2) are obtained from the germline V gene. Counted from cysteine to phenylalanine, this CDR3 has 16 amino acids. The entry retains the CDR3 DNA only, 48 bases that are in frame from base 1. V is cut by 0 bases and J by 4 bases, and the space between the germline ends is 13 bases. The sequenced sample consisted of PBMCs or T cells enriched from blood (not recorded which). Recombination joined TRBV7-6 with TRBJ1-3; TRBD1 is a possible D gene, resting on 5 matching bases. This clonotype was obtained from a man aged 40-49 years in a cohort exposed to, infected with or recovered from COVID-19 (not recorded which). The DNA is TGTGCCAGCAGCTTAGCGGGTGAACAGGCCGGAAACACCATATATTTT. It is translated as CASSLAGEQAGNTIYF.